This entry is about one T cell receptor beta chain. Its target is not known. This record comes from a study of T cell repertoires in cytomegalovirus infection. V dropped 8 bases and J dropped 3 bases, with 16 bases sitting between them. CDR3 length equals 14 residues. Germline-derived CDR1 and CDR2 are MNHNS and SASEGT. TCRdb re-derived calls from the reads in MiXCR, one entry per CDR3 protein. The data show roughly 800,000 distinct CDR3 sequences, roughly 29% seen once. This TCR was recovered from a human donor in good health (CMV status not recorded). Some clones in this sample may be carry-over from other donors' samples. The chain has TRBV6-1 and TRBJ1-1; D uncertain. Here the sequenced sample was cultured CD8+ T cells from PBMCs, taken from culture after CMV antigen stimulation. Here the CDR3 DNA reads TGTGCCAGCGGGATTGGGGTTTTGGACACTGAAGCTTTCTTT. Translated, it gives CASGIGVLDTEAFF.